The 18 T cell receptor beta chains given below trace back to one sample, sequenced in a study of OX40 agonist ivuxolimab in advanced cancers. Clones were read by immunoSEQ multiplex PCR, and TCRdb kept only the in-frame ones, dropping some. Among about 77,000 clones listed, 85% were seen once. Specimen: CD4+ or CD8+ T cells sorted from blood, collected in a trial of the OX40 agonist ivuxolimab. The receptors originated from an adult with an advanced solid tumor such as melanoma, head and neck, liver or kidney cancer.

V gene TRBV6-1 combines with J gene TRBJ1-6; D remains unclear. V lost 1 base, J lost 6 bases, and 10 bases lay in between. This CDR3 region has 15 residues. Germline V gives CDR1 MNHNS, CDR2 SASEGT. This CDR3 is CASSEVWTGNSPLHF. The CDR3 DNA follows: TGTGCCAGCAGTGAAGTATGGACCGGTAATTCACCCCTCCACTTT.

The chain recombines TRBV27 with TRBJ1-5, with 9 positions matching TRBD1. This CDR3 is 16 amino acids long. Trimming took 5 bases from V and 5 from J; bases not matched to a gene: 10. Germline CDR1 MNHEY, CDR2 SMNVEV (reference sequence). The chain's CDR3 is CASSPTDRGGDQPQHF. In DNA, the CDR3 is TGTGCCAGCAGTCCAACGGACAGGGGAGGAGATCAGCCCCAGCATTTT.

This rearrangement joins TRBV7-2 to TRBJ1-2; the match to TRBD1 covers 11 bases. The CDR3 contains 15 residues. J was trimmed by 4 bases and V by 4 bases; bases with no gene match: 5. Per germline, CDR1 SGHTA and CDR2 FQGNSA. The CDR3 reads CASSSIGTGGYGYTF. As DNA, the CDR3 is TGTGCCAGCAGCTCAATCGGGACAGGGGGCTATGGCTACACCTTC. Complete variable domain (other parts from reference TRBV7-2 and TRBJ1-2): GAGVSQSPSNKVTEKGKDVELRCDPISGHTALYWYRQSLGQGLEFLIYFQGNSAPDKSGLPSDRFSAERTGGSVSTLTIQRTQQEDSAVYLCASSSIGTGGYGYTFGSGTRLTVV.

This CDR3 is CASSLLRGGRELFF. CDR3 bases: TGCGCCAGCAGCTTGCTTCGCGGGGGTCGGGAACTGTTTTTT. The J gene is TRBJ1-4, the V gene TRBV5-1, with a weak D call TRBD1 (5 bases). There are 14 residues in the CDR3. The ends were cut back, 1 base at V and 12 bases at J, with 16 bases in the middle. Germline CDR1 SGHRS, CDR2 YFSETQ.

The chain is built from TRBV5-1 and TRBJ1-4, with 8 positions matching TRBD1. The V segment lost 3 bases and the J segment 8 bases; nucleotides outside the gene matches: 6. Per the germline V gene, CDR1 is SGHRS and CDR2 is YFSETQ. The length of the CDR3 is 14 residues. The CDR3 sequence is CASSSRGQIEKLFF. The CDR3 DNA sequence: TGCGCCAGCAGCTCCAGGGGGCAAATCGAAAAACTGTTTTTT.

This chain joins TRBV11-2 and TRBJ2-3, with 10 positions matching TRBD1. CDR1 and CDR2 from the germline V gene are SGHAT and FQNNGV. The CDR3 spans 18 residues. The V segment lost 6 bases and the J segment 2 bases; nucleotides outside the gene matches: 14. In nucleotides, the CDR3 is TGTGCCAGCAGTATACGCGGGGGCGGGACAGGGGTCACAGATACGCAGTATTTT. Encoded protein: CASSIRGGGTGVTDTQYF.

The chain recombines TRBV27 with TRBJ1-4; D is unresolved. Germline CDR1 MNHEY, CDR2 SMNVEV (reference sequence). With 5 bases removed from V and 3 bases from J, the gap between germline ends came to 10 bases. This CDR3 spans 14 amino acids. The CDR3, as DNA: TGTGCCAGCAGTCCTTCGATAGCTAATGAAAAACTGTTTTTT. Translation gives CASSPSIANEKLFF.

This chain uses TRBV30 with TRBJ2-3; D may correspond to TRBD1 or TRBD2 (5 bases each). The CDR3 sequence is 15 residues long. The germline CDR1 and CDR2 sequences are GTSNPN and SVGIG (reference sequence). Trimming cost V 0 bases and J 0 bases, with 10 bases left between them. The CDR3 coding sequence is TGTGCCTGGAGTGTACTGGGGGAAAGCACAGATACGCAGTATTTT. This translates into CAWSVLGESTDTQYF. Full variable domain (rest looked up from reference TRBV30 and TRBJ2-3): SQTIHQWPATLVQPVGSPLSLECTVEGTSNPNLYWYRQAAGRGLQLLFYSVGIGQISSEVPQNLSASRPQDRQFILSSKKLLLSDSGFYLCAWSVLGESTDTQYFGPGTRLTVL.

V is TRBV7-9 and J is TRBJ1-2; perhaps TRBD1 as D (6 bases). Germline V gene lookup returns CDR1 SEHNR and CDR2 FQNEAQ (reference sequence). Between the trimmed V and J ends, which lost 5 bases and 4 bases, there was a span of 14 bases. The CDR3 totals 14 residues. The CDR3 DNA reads TGTGCCAGCAGCGCGTCTACAGGGACCTATGGCTACACCTTC. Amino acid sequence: CASSASTGTYGYTF.

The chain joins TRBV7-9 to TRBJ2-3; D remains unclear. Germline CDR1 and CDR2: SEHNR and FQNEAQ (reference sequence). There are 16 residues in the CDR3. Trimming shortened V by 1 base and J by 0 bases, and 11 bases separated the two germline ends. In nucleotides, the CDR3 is TGTGCCAGCAGCTTAGTGGTGGGCCCTAGCACAGATACGCAGTATTTT. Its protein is CASSLVVGPSTDTQYF.

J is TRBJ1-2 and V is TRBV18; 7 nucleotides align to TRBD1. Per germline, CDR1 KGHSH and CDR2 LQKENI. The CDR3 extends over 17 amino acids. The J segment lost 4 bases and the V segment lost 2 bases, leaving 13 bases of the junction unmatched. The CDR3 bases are TGTGCCAGCTCACCAACGGCTCTTCGACAGGGCGGCTATGGCTACACCTTC. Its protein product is CASSPTALRQGGYGYTF.

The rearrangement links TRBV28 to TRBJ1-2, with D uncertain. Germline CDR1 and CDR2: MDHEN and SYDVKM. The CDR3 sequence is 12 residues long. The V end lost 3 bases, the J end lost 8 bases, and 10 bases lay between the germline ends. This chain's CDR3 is CASSFGRLGYTF. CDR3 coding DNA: TGTGCCAGCAGTTTTGGACGCCTGGGCTACACCTTC.

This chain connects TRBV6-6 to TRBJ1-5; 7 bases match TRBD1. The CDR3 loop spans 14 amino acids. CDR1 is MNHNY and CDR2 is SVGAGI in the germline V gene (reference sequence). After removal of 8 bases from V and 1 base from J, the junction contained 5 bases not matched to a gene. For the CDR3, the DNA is TGTGCCAGCCATTCCAGGGGGAGCAATCAGCCCCAGCATTTT. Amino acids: CASHSRGSNQPQHF.

CDR3: CAISGGGQETQYF. As DNA, the CDR3 is TGTGCCATCAGTGGGGGGGGCCAAGAGACCCAGTACTTC. This rearrangement joins TRBV10-3 to TRBJ2-5; 7 bases are a match to TRBD2. J lost 1 base, V lost 4 bases, and 0 bases had no gene match. This CDR3 region has 13 residues. Per the germline V gene, CDR1 is ENHRY and CDR2 is SYGVKD.

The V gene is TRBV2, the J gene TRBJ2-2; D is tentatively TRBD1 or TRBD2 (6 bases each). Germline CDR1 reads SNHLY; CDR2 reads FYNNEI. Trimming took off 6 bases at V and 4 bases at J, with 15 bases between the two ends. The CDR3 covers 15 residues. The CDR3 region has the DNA TGTGCCAGCAGGGGGGGAACAGGGTTCACCGGGGAGCTGTTTTTT. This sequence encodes CASRGGTGFTGELFF.

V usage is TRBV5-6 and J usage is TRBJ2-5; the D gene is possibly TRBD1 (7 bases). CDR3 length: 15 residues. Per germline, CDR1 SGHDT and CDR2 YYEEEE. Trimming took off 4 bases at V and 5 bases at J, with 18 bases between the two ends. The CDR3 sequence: CASSPTTGTGETQYF. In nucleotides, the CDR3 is TGTGCCAGCAGCCCCACGACAGGGACTGGGGAGACCCAGTACTTC. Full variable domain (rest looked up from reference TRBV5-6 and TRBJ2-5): DAGVTQSPTHLIKTRGQQVTLRCSPKSGHDTVSWYQQALGQGPQFIFQYYEEEERQRGNFPDRFSGHQFPNYSSELNVNALLLGDSALYLCASSPTTGTGETQYFGPGTRLLVL.

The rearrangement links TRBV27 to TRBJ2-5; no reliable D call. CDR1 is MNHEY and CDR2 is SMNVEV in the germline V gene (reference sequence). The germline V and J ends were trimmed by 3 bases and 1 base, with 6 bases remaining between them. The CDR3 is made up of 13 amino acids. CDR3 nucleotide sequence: TGTGCCAGCAGTTTGCGGCGCCAAGAGACCCAGTACTTC. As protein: CASSLRRQETQYF.

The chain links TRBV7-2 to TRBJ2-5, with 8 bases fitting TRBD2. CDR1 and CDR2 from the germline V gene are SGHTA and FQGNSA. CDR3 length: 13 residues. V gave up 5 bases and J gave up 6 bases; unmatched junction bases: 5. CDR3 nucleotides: TGTGCCAGCAGCCCCGGGGGGGCGAAGACCCAGTACTTC. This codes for CASSPGGAKTQYF.